The clone carrying this TCR beta chain was recorded at least ten times. The record originates from a study of early T cells in non-severe SARS-CoV-2 infection. The overall study: Sequencing of bulk RNA from unsorted whole blood was done, without chain pairing.

Germline V gene lookup returns CDR1 SGHVS and CDR2 FQNEAQ. J lost 5 bases, V lost 5 bases, and 10 bases had no gene match. There are 15 residues in the CDR3. TCRdb processed the 5' RACE reads anew with MiXCR; each CDR3 protein has one entry. The data hold about 81,000 distinct CDR3 sequences, with 6% to 7% observed a single time. The sample was whole blood. This sequence originates from an adult who was a healthcare worker with PCR-confirmed SARS-CoV-2 infection or an uninfected control (not recorded which). The chain uses TRBV7-8 and TRBJ1-1; 8 nucleotides agree with TRBD1. The CDR3 loop is CASSGQGLGRTEAFF. The DNA for the CDR3 is TGTGCCAGCAGCGGACAGGGTTTGGGGAGGACTGAAGCTTTCTTT.